Listed below are T cell receptor beta chains from one sample, sequenced in a study of blood T cell repertoires in COVID-19. Profiled with immunoSEQ multiplex PCR; TCRdb holds only in-frame clones, not every one. Among around 300,000 clones listed, roughly nine tenths were seen once. The material sequenced was peripheral blood. These receptor sequences come from a woman aged 30 to 39 with COVID-19, enrolled during active disease. Each CDR3 is given with its conserved first and last residue. The D gene is left open where the match is weak. Not every row has a clone size; where given, it reads once, few, many or a size class.

>TRBV7-9|TRBD1|TRBJ1-2|.
TGTGCCAGCAGTACAACCCCAGGGGACAGATACTACACCTTC
CASSTTPGDRYYTF
>TRBV3-1/TRBV3-2|.|TRBJ2-7|.
TGTGCCAGCAGCCAAGGTGGGGGGAGCCCCTACGAGCAGTACTTC
CASSQGGGSPYEQYF
>TRBV5-4|.|TRBJ2-5|once
TGTGCCAGCAGCCTGTACGGTCAGGGGAGGGCCGAGAAGACCCAGTACTTC
CASSLYGQGRAEKTQYF
>TRBV10-3|TRBD1|TRBJ2-7|.
TGTGCCATCAGTGACCGTGCAGGGGGCTACGAGCAGTACTTC
CAISDRAGGYEQYF
>TRBV5-1|TRBD1|TRBJ1-3|.
TGCGCCAGCAGCTTGGATAGGGGGCCTGGAAACACCATATATTTT
CASSLDRGPGNTIYF
>TRBV27|TRBD2|TRBJ2-7|.
TGTGCCAGCCGTGCTGCGGGAGGCTCCTACGAGCAGTACTTC
CASRAAGGSYEQYF
>TRBV12-2|.|TRBJ2-1|.
TGTGCAAGTCGCTTACAGCTAGCGGGAGGGGTATACAATGAGCAGTTCTTC
CASRLQLAGGVYNEQFF
>TRBV27|.|TRBJ2-7|.
TGTGCCAGCAGTTTACTCGGGGGGCCGGGCAGCAAGCAGTACTTC
CASSLLGGPGSKQYF
>TRBV9|.|TRBJ2-3|.
TGTGCCAGCAGCGTAGCGGGGTATGCGTCCACAGATACGCAGTATTTT
CASSVAGYASTDTQYF
>TRBV6-2/TRBV6-3|TRBD1|TRBJ1-5|.
TGTGCCAGCAGCACGGGACAGGGCTTGGGTCAGCCCCAGCATTTT
CASSTGQGLGQPQHF
>TRBV27|.|TRBJ2-1|.
TGTGCCAGCAGTTTTTCTAGGGGCATATACAATGAGCAGTTCTTC
CASSFSRGIYNEQFF
>TRBV10-3|TRBD1|TRBJ1-5|.
TGTGCCATCAGTGCCGGGACAGACAATCAGCCCCAGCATTTT
CAISAGTDNQPQHF
>TRBV19|TRBD2|TRBJ2-7|.
TGTGCCAGTAGTCCGGGACTAGCGGGAGGGTCCTACGAGCAGTACTTC
CASSPGLAGGSYEQYF
>TRBV20-1|.|TRBJ1-2|.
TGCAGTGCTAGACTGGAGGCAGACACCTTC
CSARLEADTF
>TRBV5-1|TRBD1|TRBJ1-5|.
TGCGCCAGCAGCTTGGGACAGGGTACACAGCCCCAGCATTTT
CASSLGQGTQPQHF
>TRBV7-2|.|TRBJ1-5|.
TGTGCCAGCAGCTTAGTGTCAGGGTTGCAGCCCCAGCATTTT
CASSLVSGLQPQHF
>TRBV25-1|.|TRBJ1-3|.
TGTGCCAGCAGCGCGCGGGATAATGGAAACACCATATATTTT
CASSARDNGNTIYF
>TRBV9|.|TRBJ2-5|once
TGTGCCAGCAGCGTAGATCCGTACCAAGAGACCCAGTACTTC
CASSVDPYQETQYF
>TRBV4-2|.|TRBJ2-7|.
TGTGCCAGCAGCCAAGGAGATGCGGGGGCTCGGGAGCAGTACTTC
CASSQGDAGAREQYF
>TRBV5-4|TRBD2|TRBJ2-7|.
TGTGCCAGCAGCACCAGCCAACTAGCGGGAGTCTACGAGCAGTACTTC
CASSTSQLAGVYEQYF
>TRBV2|.|TRBJ2-3|once
TGTGCCAGCAGGCCGACAGGCATGAGCACAGATACGCAGTATTTT
CASRPTGMSTDTQYF
>TRBV3-1/TRBV3-2|.|TRBJ2-3|.
TGTGCCAGCAGCCAAGGACAGCCCACAGATACGCAGTATTTT
CASSQGQPTDTQYF
>TRBV5-1|.|TRBJ2-7|.
TGCGCCAGCAGCTTCGACAGTGCCTACGAGCAGTACTTC
CASSFDSAYEQYF
>TRBV21-1|.|TRBJ1-1|.
TGTGCCAGCAGCAATGGGGAGGGCACTGAAGCTTTCTTT
CASSNGEGTEAFF
>TRBV5-1|TRBD1|TRBJ2-2|.
TGCGCCAGCAGCTTAACAGGGGGACAACTCACCGGGGAGCTGTTTTTT
CASSLTGGQLTGELFF
>TRBV6-6|.|TRBJ1-1|.
TGTGCCAGCAGTCAACCGGGACAAGTCATGAACACTGAAGCTTTCTTT
CASSQPGQVMNTEAFF
>TRBV11-1|TRBD1|TRBJ1-2|once
TGTGCCAGCAGCTCCGGGACAGCAAGTAACTATGGCTACACCTTC
CASSSGTASNYGYTF
>TRBV6-5|.|TRBJ1-1|.
TGTGCCAGCAGTAGGGGGGGCACTGAAGCTTTCTTT
CASSRGGTEAFF
>TRBV5-1|.|TRBJ2-7|few
TGCGCCAGCAGCCCGGGATTTAAACTACAGCAGTACTTC
CASSPGFKLQQYF
>TRBV29-1|.|TRBJ2-1|.
TGCAGCGTTACCTACCCAATTGGCTACAATGAGCAGTTCTTC
CSVTYPIGYNEQFF
>TRBV11-3|.|TRBJ2-1|.
TGTGCCAGCAGCTCCCGTGGGGGGAGTGGGACCTACAATGAGCAGTTCTTC
CASSSRGGSGTYNEQFF
>TRBV2|.|TRBJ2-1|.
TGTGCCAGCAGTGAGGAACAGATTTACAATGAGCAGTTCTTC
CASSEEQIYNEQFF
>TRBV19|TRBD2|TRBJ2-5|.
TGTGCCAGTAGCCGAGGACTAGCGGGAGGCCAAGAGACCCAGTACTTC
CASSRGLAGGQETQYF
>TRBV19|TRBD2|TRBJ2-7|.
TGTGCCAGTAGCACTAGCGGGAGCCCGACCTACGAGCAGTACTTC
CASSTSGSPTYEQYF
>TRBV9|TRBD1|TRBJ1-2|.
TGTGCCAGCAGCGTAGAACAGGGGGCTAACTATGGCTACACCTTC
CASSVEQGANYGYTF
>TRBV3-1/TRBV3-2|.|TRBJ1-2|.
TGTGCCAGCAGCCAAGCCCGCCGGGAGGGCTACACCTTC
CASSQARREGYTF
>TRBV27|.|TRBJ1-6|.
TGTGCCAGCAGGATAATACAGAGCTCCTATAATTCACCCCTCCACTTT
CASRIIQSSYNSPLHF
>TRBV4-1|.|TRBJ2-3|.
TGCGCCAGCAGCCAAGACCCGGGACTTCGCACAGATACGCAGTATTTT
CASSQDPGLRTDTQYF
>TRBV23-1|TRBD1|TRBJ2-7|.
TGCGCCAGGAAGACAGGGACCGAGCAGTACTTC
CARKTGTEQYF
>TRBV27|TRBD1|TRBJ2-2|few
TGTGCCAGCAGTACCGACAGGGTTAGGGGAACCGGGGAGCTGTTTTTT
CASSTDRVRGTGELFF
>TRBV5-1|.|TRBJ2-3|few
TGCGCCACCACCCCGGGAGGGGGCGGCTCGGTGGGAGATACGCAGTATTTT
CATTPGGGGSVGDTQYF
>TRBV2|TRBD2|TRBJ2-5|.
TGTGCCAGCAGCTTTAGCGGGAGTAAGCGGGAGACCCAGTACTTC
CASSFSGSKRETQYF
>TRBV11-2|.|TRBJ1-1|.
TGTGCCAGCGCCTTAGGACGGGGGGCCGACACTGAAGCTTTCTTT
CASALGRGADTEAFF
>TRBV13|TRBD1|TRBJ2-4|.
TGTGCCAGCAGCTTATGGGACAGGGACAAAAACATTCAGTACTTC
CASSLWDRDKNIQYF
>TRBV30|TRBD1|TRBJ1-4|.
TGTGCCTGGAGTAAGGACAGGGATGATGAAAAACTGTTTTTT
CAWSKDRDDEKLFF
>TRBV7-9|.|TRBJ2-7|.
TGTGCCAGCAGCTTAGAAATGGCCTTCTCCTACGAGCAGTACTTC
CASSLEMAFSYEQYF
>TRBV30|.|TRBJ1-1|.
TGTGCCTGGAGTAAAAGCAGGGGATTCAACACTGAAGCTTTCTTT
CAWSKSRGFNTEAFF
>TRBV9|TRBD1|TRBJ2-5|.
TGTGCCAGCAGCCCTCGGACAGGGCGGGAGACCCAGTACTTC
CASSPRTGRETQYF
>TRBV18|TRBD1|TRBJ1-2|.
TGTGCCAGCTCAACAGGACAGGGTTATGGCTACACCTTC
CASSTGQGYGYTF
>TRBV2|.|TRBJ1-2|.
TGTGCCAGCAGTGAAGTGAAGGGGCGCATCAACTATGGCTACACCTTC
CASSEVKGRINYGYTF
>TRBV2|TRBD1|TRBJ1-1|.
TGTGCCAGCAGTTCCCAGGGGGCAGTCACTGAAGCTTTCTTT
CASSSQGAVTEAFF
>TRBV5-6|.|TRBJ1-1|.
TGTGCCAGCAGCTTGGAAGGGACTGACATGAACACTGAAGCTTTCTTT
CASSLEGTDMNTEAFF
>TRBV2|TRBD1|TRBJ1-4|few
TGTGCCAGCAGACAGGGGGTAGAAAAACTGTTTTTT
CASRQGVEKLFF
>TRBV14|TRBD2|TRBJ2-5|.
TGTGCCAGCAGCCCTAGCGGGAGGGTGGCCCAGTACTTC
CASSPSGRVAQYF
>TRBV19|.|TRBJ2-6|.
TGTGCCAGTACCGCCCAGGGATCTGGGGCCAACGTCCTGACTTTC
CASTAQGSGANVLTF